These T cell receptor beta chains were read from a single sample in a study of blood T cell repertoires in COVID-19. TCRdb's table, derived via immunoSEQ multiplex PCR, lists solely in-frame clones and lacks some. The data show approximately 250,000 clones, roughly 90% seen once. Sequenced sample: PBMCs or T cells enriched from blood (not recorded which). The receptors stem from a man between 35 and 55 years old who had been exposed to COVID-19. CDR3s leave out the opening cysteine and the closing phenylalanine or tryptophan. Each record gives: J gene, V gene, CDR3 protein.

>TRBJ2-6|TRBV11-3
ATRTGSFSGANVLT
>TRBJ1-2|TRBV28
ASSLQGVKGYT
>TRBJ2-5|TRBV7-6
ASSSGVQY
>TRBJ1-4|TRBV27
ASSSGQGGEKLF
>TRBJ2-5|TRBV7-6
ASSLVGGRETQY
>TRBJ2-1|TRBV7-3
ASSERPRNEQF
>TRBJ2-1|TRBV5-1
ASSTGTGGSDEQF
>TRBJ2-5|TRBV27
ASSRKAGYGETQY
>TRBJ1-6|TRBV14
ASSQTGFNSPLH
>TRBJ1-3|TRBV11-2
VSSQGPRSGNTIY